One T cell receptor (beta chain) is described in this entry. Antigen unknown. Other DNA sequences within the sample encode an identical CDR3. The sample is drawn from a study of shared clonotypes between healthy human individuals. Study results and caveats: Sequencing depth was a factor that was expected to affect clonotype sharing among donors. The represented genetic and exposure-history diversity was limited by the small number of donors. Non-shared clonotypes had lower generation probabilities than clonotypes shared by all four sorted-subset donors.

The DNA input per sorted-subset replicate PCR was about 0.2 ug, corresponding to roughly 31,000 T cell genomes. Here immunoSEQ multiplex PCR was the method, and the copy in TCRdb shows in-frame clones only, minus some. The sample shows approximately 2.5 million clones, 85% to 95% of them seen only once. The receptor comes from a man between 18 and 35 years old in good health. What was sequenced was naive CD4+ T cells sorted from blood. The subset: CD45RA+ positively selected.

CDR3 in amino acids: CASSWRTATNEKLFF. The DNA of the CDR3 is TGCGCCAGCAGCTGGCGGACAGCAACTAATGAAAAACTGTTTTTT. This chain uses TRBV5-1 with TRBJ1-4, with a tentative D call TRBD1 (6 bases). V was shortened by 3 bases and J by 0 bases, with 9 bases between the two germline ends. Germline V lookup: CDR1 SGHRS, CDR2 YFSETQ. The CDR3 is 15 residues long.